Listed here are 32 T cell receptor beta chains from one sample, sequenced in a study of blood T cells in healthy people across ages. Primed by a sample-barcoded 5' primer and a J-beta primer mix, a second PCR proceeded for about 6 to 12 cycles. TCRdb analysed the 5' RACE reads with MiXCR anew, one entry per CDR3 protein. The sample consists of about 1 million distinct CDR3 sequences, around 25% of them appearing once. In addition, the sample was reused for a study of T cells of mothers and their children.

Sequenced sample: blood. The source is a girl aged 2-10 years in good health.

The chain combines TRBV29-1 with TRBJ1-2; no firm D call. This CDR3 contains 12 residues. V dropped 4 bases and J dropped 8 bases, with 14 bases sitting between them. Per the germline V gene, CDR1 is SQVTM and CDR2 is ANQGSEA. The CDR3 reads CSVGSGVRGYTF. The CDR3 bases are TGCAGCGTTGGTTCCGGGGTCAGGGGCTACACCTTC.

A few counts support this clonotype. V is TRBV3-1 and J is TRBJ1-1; no firm D call. V was pared by 1 base and J by 1 base, with 10 bases between. Germline CDR1 is LGHDT and CDR2 is YNNKEL (reference sequence). The CDR3 runs 15 residues. Here the CDR3 reads CASSQVKYKNTEAFF. For the CDR3, the DNA is TGTGCCAGCAGCCAAGTTAAGTACAAGAACACTGAAGCTTTCTTT.

The rearrangement joins TRBV6-6 to TRBJ1-5; a weak D match, TRBD1 (5 bases). Trimming took 11 bases from V and 6 from J, leaving 17 bases between them. This CDR3 is 13 amino acids long. The germline gives CDR1 MNHNY, CDR2 SVGAGI (reference sequence). The CDR3 loop reads CAVREQGIQPQHF. The CDR3 coding sequence is TGTGCCGTACGAGAGCAGGGAATTCAGCCCCAGCATTTT.

The rearrangement joins TRBV11-3 to TRBJ2-1, with D unclear. This CDR3 has 14 amino acids. CDR1 and CDR2 from the germline V gene are SGHNT and YENEEA. Trimming removed 3 bases at V and 6 bases at J, with 12 bases between. The CDR3 sequence: CASSFSNSPNEQFF. The CDR3, as DNA: TGTGCCAGCAGCTTTTCCAACTCCCCCAATGAGCAGTTCTTC. The variable domain in full, completed from reference TRBV11-3 and TRBJ2-1, reads EAGVVQSPRYKIIEKKQPVAFWCNPISGHNTLYWYLQNLGQGPELLIRYENEEAVDDSQLPKDRFSAERLKGVDSTLKIQPAELGDSAVYLCASSFSNSPNEQFFGPGTRLTVL.

This chain uses TRBV10-3 with TRBJ1-5, with unresolved D. This CDR3 spans 14 amino acids. Trimming took 0 bases from V and 7 from J, leaving 10 bases between them. Germline values: CDR1 ENHRY, CDR2 SYGVKD. DNA of the CDR3: TGTGCCATCAGTGAGTCGATAGGTCCGCAGCCCCAGCATTTT. This gives the protein CAISESIGPQPQHF.

In this sample, this clonotype turned up a few times. The chain recombines TRBV6-4 with TRBJ1-1, with D perhaps matching TRBD1 (6 bases). This CDR3 contains 15 residues. V gave up 1 base and J gave up 5 bases, with 14 bases separating them. CDR1 and CDR2 (germline): MRHNA, SNTAGT. The CDR3 nucleotides are TGTGCCAGCAGTGACTTGACAGGTCTGAGAACTGAAGCTTTCTTT. As protein: CASSDLTGLRTEAFF.

V and J are TRBV28 and TRBJ2-5; a possible D gene is TRBD2 (5 bases). The V end lost 2 bases, the J end lost 2 bases, and 12 bases lay between the germline ends. The CDR3 is made up of 15 amino acids. Germline CDR1 reads MDHEN; CDR2 reads SYDVKM. For the CDR3, the DNA is TGTGCCAGCAGTTTAAGTAAGACGGGACAAGAGACCCAGTACTTC. Translated: CASSLSKTGQETQYF.

CDR3 region: CASGLVRAGGPNEQFF. CDR3 sequence (DNA): TGTGCTAGTGGTTTGGTAAGAGCGGGGGGGCCCAATGAGCAGTTCTTC. This chain joins TRBV12-5 and TRBJ2-1; 10 bases are shared with TRBD2. The length of the CDR3 is 16 residues. Trimming at V came to 0 bases and at J to 6 bases, leaving 5 bases not matched to a gene. CDR1 is LGHNT, CDR2 FRNRAP, per germline.

The V gene is TRBV20-1, the J gene TRBJ2-7, with D hard to call. The V gene lost 0 bases and the J gene lost 4 bases, with 13 bases spanning the gap. Germline assignment: CDR1 DFQATT and CDR2 SNEGSKA (reference sequence). The CDR3 has 14 residues. The CDR3 is CSARDLSVEYEQYF. The CDR3 DNA follows: TGCAGTGCTAGAGATCTATCCGTTGAGTACGAGCAGTACTTC.

The chain is built from TRBV29-1 and TRBJ2-7; TRBD1 matches 10 bases. CDR1 and CDR2 (germline): SQVTM, ANQGSEA. The CDR3 contains 16 residues. Trimming removed 5 bases from V and 0 bases from J; junction bases left unmatched: 10. As DNA, the CDR3 is TGCAGCGTTCGCATGGCCGGGACAGGGGACTCCTACGAGCAGTACTTC. Amino acids: CSVRMAGTGDSYEQYF.

The chain couples TRBV7-2 to TRBJ1-2; no definite D call. The CDR3 has 16 amino acids. V shed 1 base and J shed 2 bases, with 14 bases lying between them. Germline V lookup: CDR1 SGHTA, CDR2 FQGNSA. CDR3 residues: CASSLDGVAWNYGYTF. For the CDR3, the DNA is TGTGCCAGCAGCTTAGATGGAGTGGCCTGGAACTATGGCTACACCTTC.

The chain has TRBV5-1 and TRBJ1-4; D gene unclear. Germline-derived CDR1 and CDR2 are SGHRS and YFSETQ. The CDR3 contains 13 residues. Trimming took 1 base from V and 5 from J, leaving 6 bases between them. CDR3 protein: CASSLRVNEKLFF. CDR3 sequence (DNA): TGCGCCAGCAGCTTGAGGGTCAATGAAAAACTGTTTTTT. The full variable domain, completed using reference TRBV5-1 and TRBJ1-4, is KAGVTQTPRYLIKTRGQQVTLSCSPISGHRSVSWYQQTPGQGLQFLFEYFSETQRNKGNFPGRFSGRQFSNSRSEMNVSTLELGDSALYLCASSLRVNEKLFFGSGTQLSVL.

The chain carries TRBV2 and TRBJ2-5; a weak D match, TRBD2 (5 bases). This CDR3 has 11 residues. The V end lost 7 bases, the J end lost 7 bases, and 10 bases lay between the germline ends. Germline V lookup: CDR1 SNHLY, CDR2 FYNNEI. The CDR3 DNA sequence: TGTGCCAGCACAGCAGGAGGGACCCAGTACTTC. Amino acid sequence: CASTAGGTQYF.

For the CDR3, the DNA is TGCGCCAGCAGCTATGAAATAGCGGGAGGGCCGGGGCAGTACTTC. Protein product: CASSYEIAGGPGQYF. V gene TRBV5-1 combines with J gene TRBJ2-7; 11 bases line up with TRBD2. Germline V gives CDR1 SGHRS, CDR2 YFSETQ. The CDR3 covers 15 residues. V was clipped by 3 bases and J by 9 bases; unmatched bases: 11.

On this clonotype: A read error may produce the germline difference seen at one junction end. The CDR3 bases are TGTGCCAGCAGCCATGTGGTAGAGACCCAGCACTTC. The encoded protein is CASSHVVETQHF. This chain connects TRBV3-1 to TRBJ2-5; D uncertain. This CDR3 comprises 12 residues. Germline assignment: CDR1 LGHDT and CDR2 YNNKEL (reference sequence).

This clonotype occurred many times. The rearrangement joins TRBV9 to TRBJ2-1, with a tentative D call TRBD2 (5 bases). Between the trimmed V and J ends, which lost 3 bases and 3 bases, there was a span of 13 bases. This CDR3 has 15 residues. Germline loops: CDR1 SGDLS, CDR2 YYNGEE. The CDR3 DNA follows: TGTGCCAGCAGCGCCGGAGGCCTCCTCTACAATGAGCAGTTCTTC. Translated: CASSAGGLLYNEQFF. Combining the CDR3 with reference TRBV9 and TRBJ2-1 gives the whole variable domain DSGVTQTPKHLITATGQRVTLRCSPRSGDLSVYWYQQSLDQGLQFLIQYYNGEERAKGNILERFSAQQFPDLHSELNLSSLELGDSALYFCASSAGGLLYNEQFFGPGTRLTVL.

This clonotype has only one observation. The chain carries TRBV12-5 and TRBJ1-1; a possible D gene is TRBD1 (6 bases). The CDR3 spans 15 residues. Per germline, CDR1 LGHNT and CDR2 FRNRAP. V lost 2 bases to trimming and J lost 5 bases, with 15 bases between them. As DNA, the CDR3 is TGTGCTAGTGGTTTGTGGGGACACCCTCAGACTGAAGCTTTCTTT. Translating gives CASGLWGHPQTEAFF. The whole variable domain, remainder taken from reference TRBV12-5 and TRBJ1-1, is DARVTQTPRHKVTEMGQEVTMRCQPILGHNTVFWYRQTMMQGLELLAYFRNRAPLDDSGMPKDRFSAEMPDATLATLKIQPSEPRDSAVYFCASGLWGHPQTEAFFGQGTRLTVV.

The chain recombines TRBV20-1 with TRBJ2-7; TRBD2 matches at 10 bases. Germline trimming cut 0 bases from V and 5 bases from J; bases unmatched to any gene: 16. The CDR3 consists of 18 residues. The V gene's germline CDR1 is DFQATT and CDR2 SNEGSKA (reference sequence). CDR3: CSARDLAGEKKLVDEQYF. The CDR3 DNA is TGCAGTGCTAGAGACCTAGCGGGAGAGAAGAAACTGGTGGACGAGCAGTACTTC.

The chain links TRBV3-1 to TRBJ2-4; unclear D gene. The CDR3 runs 12 residues. Deletions cut 1 base from V and 6 bases from J, with 4 bases between. CDR1 LGHDT and CDR2 YNNKEL come from the germline V gene (reference sequence). The CDR3 DNA follows: TGTGCCAGCAGCCAAGTCGGAAACATTCAGTACTTC. Amino acids: CASSQVGNIQYF.

The gene calls are TRBV11-3 and TRBJ2-5, with 7 nucleotides matching TRBD1. This CDR3 is built from 14 residues. V trimming: 5 bases; J trimming: 3 bases; junction bases outside the gene matches: 6. Per the germline V gene, CDR1 is SGHNT and CDR2 is YENEEA. This CDR3 reads CASSKRGLEETQYF. CDR3 DNA: TGTGCCAGCAGCAAAAGGGGGCTGGAAGAGACCCAGTACTTC.

This clonotype was observed a few times. The genes are TRBV12-3 or TRBV12-4 and TRBJ1-2; D gene ambiguous. This CDR3 spans 13 amino acids. Trimming stripped 5 bases from V and 7 bases from J, with 14 bases between. In DNA, the CDR3 is TGTGCCAGCAGTACGTCAGGCGTGGGTGGCTACACCTTC. Translation gives CASSTSGVGGYTF.

The table lists this clonotype with a few counts. The chain combines TRBV7-3 with TRBJ2-5, with D perhaps TRBD2 (6 bases). The J call may be mistaken, given a closer DNA end match to TRBJ2-1. CDR1 SGHTA and CDR2 FQGTGA come from the germline V gene. The CDR3 runs to 15 residues. The CDR3 protein is CASSLGRGLDNEQFF. The CDR3 coding sequence is TGTGCCAGCAGCTTAGGCCGGGGGTTAGACAATGAGCAGTTCTTC.

In its sample, this clonotype was seen a few times. The CDR3 DNA follows: TGTGCCAGCAGCCTAAACCGGGACCCAAATCAGCCCCAGCATTTT. It translates to CASSLNRDPNQPQHF. This rearrangement joins TRBV11-2 to TRBJ1-5; a weak D match, TRBD1 (5 bases). Between the trimmed V and J ends, which lost 5 bases and 4 bases, there was a span of 15 bases. This CDR3 comprises 15 residues. CDR1 and CDR2 (germline): SGHAT, FQNNGV.

This clonotype was seen only a few times. The chain couples TRBV6-2 or TRBV6-3 to TRBJ2-4; a possible D gene is TRBD2 (6 bases). V lost 7 bases, J lost 3 bases, and 10 bases lay in between. The CDR3 runs 13 residues. Germline lookup yields CDR1 MNHEY and CDR2 SVGEGT. The chain's CDR3 is CASKRGIKNIQYF. The CDR3 region has the DNA TGTGCCAGCAAACGGGGGATCAAAAACATTCAGTACTTC.

This clonotype was seen a few times. V is TRBV7-9 and J is TRBJ2-7, with TRBD2 matching 11 bases. The CDR3 contains 15 residues. The trim removed 5 bases at V and 0 bases at J, leaving 3 bases unmatched. Germline V lookup: CDR1 SEHNR, CDR2 FQNEAQ (reference sequence). In DNA, the CDR3 is TGTGCCAGCAGCAAGGGACTAGCGGCCTCCTACGAGCAGTACTTC. It translates to CASSKGLAASYEQYF.

This clonotype was counted between two and nine times. J is TRBJ2-3 and V is TRBV20-1, with a weak D call TRBD2 (6 bases). The CDR3 totals 15 residues. The V and J ends lost 4 bases and 2 bases respectively, with 16 bases between them. From germline, CDR1 is DFQATT and CDR2 SNEGSKA (reference sequence). CDR3 protein: CSATTSLTFTDTQYF. In DNA, the CDR3 is TGCAGTGCTACTACTAGCCTTACCTTCACAGATACGCAGTATTTT.

The chain carries TRBV4-1 and TRBJ2-1, with 7 bases matching TRBD1. With 1 base clipped from V and 12 bases from J, the junction kept 6 bases outside the gene matches. The CDR3 contains 13 residues. Germline-derived CDR1 and CDR2 are MGHRA and YSYEKL. Here the CDR3 DNA reads TGCGCCAGCAGCCAAGTCGGACAGGCGCTGCAGTTCTTC. The encoded protein is CASSQVGQALQFF.

The chain has TRBV4-3 and TRBJ2-1; TRBD2 matches 11 bases. Germline lookup yields CDR1 LGHNA and CDR2 YSLEER. J lost 8 bases, V lost 8 bases, and 11 bases had no gene match. This CDR3 has 15 amino acids. DNA for the CDR3: TGCGCCAGCGGAAAAAGTTTACTAGCGGGGGATGAGCAGTTCTTC. It encodes CASGKSLLAGDEQFF.

V gene TRBV7-9 combines with J gene TRBJ1-4; TRBD1 agrees at 8 bases. This CDR3 is built from 14 residues. With V trimmed by 4 bases and J by 4 bases, 2 bases remained unmatched. Germline V gene sequence: CDR1 SEHNR, CDR2 FQNEAQ (reference sequence). CDR3 protein: CASSSQGVNEKLFF. The CDR3 DNA reads as TGTGCCAGCAGCTCACAGGGGGTTAATGAAAAACTGTTTTTT.

The J gene is TRBJ2-1, the V gene TRBV2; D could derive from TRBD1 or TRBD2 (5 bases each). The J call could be wrong; TRBJ2-7 is a better fit for the DNA end. This CDR3 contains 13 residues. Germline CDR1 SNHLY, CDR2 FYNNEI. This chain's CDR3 is CASSGDQLYEQYF. For the CDR3, the DNA is TGTGCCAGCAGTGGGGACCAGCTCTACGAGCAGTACTTC.

This clonotype was seen more than once but under ten times. The genes are TRBV15 and TRBJ2-1; 7 bases fit TRBD1. The CDR3 is 15 amino acids. V dropped 3 bases and J dropped 6; count of bases not matched to a gene: 8. From germline, CDR1 is LNHNV and CDR2 YYDKDF (reference sequence). This CDR3 is CATSSSGTVTNEQFF. In nucleotides, the CDR3 is TGTGCCACCAGCAGCTCCGGGACAGTGACCAATGAGCAGTTCTTC.

Only one count was recorded for this clonotype. The chain has TRBV4-2 and TRBJ2-7; TRBD1 is a possible D gene (6 bases). CDR1 LGHNA and CDR2 YNFKEQ come from the germline V gene. The CDR3 loop spans 14 amino acids. Trimming cost V 3 bases and J 6 bases, with 15 bases left between them. The CDR3 DNA reads TGTGCCAGCAGCCAGGCGACAGGACGCTCCGAGCAGTACTTC. Translated, it gives CASSQATGRSEQYF.